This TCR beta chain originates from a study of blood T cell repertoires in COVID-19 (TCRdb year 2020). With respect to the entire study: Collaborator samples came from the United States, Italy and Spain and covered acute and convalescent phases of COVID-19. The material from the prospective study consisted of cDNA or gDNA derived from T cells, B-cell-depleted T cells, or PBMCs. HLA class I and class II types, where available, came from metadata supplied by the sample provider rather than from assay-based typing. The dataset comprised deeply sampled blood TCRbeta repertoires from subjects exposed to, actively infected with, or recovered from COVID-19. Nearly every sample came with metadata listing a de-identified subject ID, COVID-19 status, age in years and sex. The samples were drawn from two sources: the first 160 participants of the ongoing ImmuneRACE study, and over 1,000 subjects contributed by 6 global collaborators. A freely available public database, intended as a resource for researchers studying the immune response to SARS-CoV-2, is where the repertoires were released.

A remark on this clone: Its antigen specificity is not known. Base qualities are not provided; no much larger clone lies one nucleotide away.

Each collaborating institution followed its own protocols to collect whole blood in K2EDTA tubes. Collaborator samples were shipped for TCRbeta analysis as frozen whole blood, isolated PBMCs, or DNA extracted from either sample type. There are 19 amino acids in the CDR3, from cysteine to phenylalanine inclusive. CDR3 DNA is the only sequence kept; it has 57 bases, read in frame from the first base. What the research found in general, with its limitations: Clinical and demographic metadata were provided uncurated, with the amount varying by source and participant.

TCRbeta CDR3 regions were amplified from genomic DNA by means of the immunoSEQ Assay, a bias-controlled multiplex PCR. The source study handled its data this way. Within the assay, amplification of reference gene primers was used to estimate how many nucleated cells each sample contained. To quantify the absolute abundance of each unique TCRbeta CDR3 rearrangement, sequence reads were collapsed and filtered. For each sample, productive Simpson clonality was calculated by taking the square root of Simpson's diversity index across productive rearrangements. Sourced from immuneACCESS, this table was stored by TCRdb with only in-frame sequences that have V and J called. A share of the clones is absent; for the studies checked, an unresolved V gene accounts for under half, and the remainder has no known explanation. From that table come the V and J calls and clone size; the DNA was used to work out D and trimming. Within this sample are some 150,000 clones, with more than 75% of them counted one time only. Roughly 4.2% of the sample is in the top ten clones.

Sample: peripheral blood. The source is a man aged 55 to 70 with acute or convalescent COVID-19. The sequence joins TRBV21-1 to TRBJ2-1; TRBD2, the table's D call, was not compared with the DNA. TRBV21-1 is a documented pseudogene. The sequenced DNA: TGTGCCAGCAGCAACCCGGGGACGGCGAGCGGGAGGGCCGACAATGAGCAGTTCTTC. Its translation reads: CASSNPGTASGRADNEQFF.